This T cell receptor beta chain derives from a study of beta chain features in type 1 diabetes. Study outcomes and limitations: Within each of all four CD4+ subsets, Type 1 diabetes patients had TCRB CDR3s that were moderately but significantly shorter.

This clone was counted only a few times. Its antigen is still unknown. cDNA synthesis used the whole RNA isolate, giving expressed TCRB sequences. Method: immunoSEQ multiplex PCR; TCRdb's copy keeps in-frame clones and lacks some. The data contain about 150,000 clones, 10% of them seen just once; the ten biggest clones take up 0.4% to 0.55%. With 4 bases clipped from V and 8 bases from J, the junction kept 11 bases outside the gene matches. The CDR3 has 15 amino acids. Germline CDR1 is MDHEN and CDR2 is SYDVKM. The V call is TRBV28, the J call TRBJ1-2; TRBD1 agrees at 9 bases. The sample was central memory CD4+ T cells from blood. The sequence was obtained from a man under 40 with type 1 diabetes. The CDR3 is CASSSQTGGLRGYTF. In nucleotides, the CDR3 is TGTGCCAGCAGTTCCCAGACAGGGGGATTGCGGGGCTACACCTTC.